The T cell receptor beta chain under discussion was sequenced for a study of beta chain features in type 1 diabetes. Expressed TCRB transcripts were sequenced, since all the RNA that had been isolated was reverse transcribed. Naive, central memory and regulatory T cell samples averaged around 3.9 million reads. The table came from immunoSEQ multiplex PCR; TCRdb's copy has only in-frame clones and leaves some out. In the table there are around 340,000 clones, around 20% of which are singletons. Study-level points and caveats: Within each of all four CD4+ subsets, Type 1 diabetes patients had TCRB CDR3s that were moderately but significantly shorter. In type 1 diabetes patients, VDJ junctions had fewer insertions; deletions at these junctions were more frequent.

CDR1 SQVTM and CDR2 ANQGSEA come from the germline V gene. The CDR3 covers 12 residues. Deletions cut 4 bases from V and 3 bases from J, with 9 bases between. This clone was counted at least ten times. Its antigen is unidentified. This chain connects TRBV29-1 to TRBJ1-1; possibly TRBD1 for D (5 bases). The source material was naive CD4+ T cells from blood. This receptor was taken from a woman aged 18-29 years in good health. This CDR3 is CSVVGGHTEAFF. The CDR3 bases are TGCAGCGTTGTGGGGGGTCACACTGAAGCTTTCTTT.